The 23 T cell receptor beta chains in this list originate from one sample, sequenced in a study of T cell responses to AZD1222 COVID-19 vaccine. The table came from immunoSEQ multiplex PCR; TCRdb's copy has only in-frame clones and leaves some out. The repertoire has 110,000 to 150,000 clones, approximately 83% of them found once; the top ten carry around 8.6%. The starting material was peripheral blood, obtained on day 0 of AZD1222 vaccination. These receptors were obtained from an adult in good health.

This chain connects TRBV6-5 to TRBJ1-4; D remains unclear. The CDR3 sequence is 14 residues long. Germline loops: CDR1 MNHEY, CDR2 SVGAGI. V was cut by 2 bases and J by 7 bases, with 11 bases left in between. The CDR3 sequence is CASSYVSAGEKLFF. The CDR3 DNA is TGTGCCAGCAGTTACGTCTCGGCGGGTGAAAAACTGTTTTTT.

This clone was found a few times. The chain joins TRBV3-1 (or the pseudogene TRBV3-2) to TRBJ1-6; weak D call: TRBD1 (5 bases). The CDR3 totals 15 residues. The germline V gene encodes CDR1 LGHDT and CDR2 YNNKEL (reference sequence). Trimming cost V 1 base and J 7 bases, with 11 bases left between them. CDR3 sequence (DNA): TGTGCCAGCAGCCAAGTCTGGGGGTTAAATTCACCCCTCCACTTT. Translated: CASSQVWGLNSPLHF.

The J gene is TRBJ2-7, the V gene TRBV5-4; D is unclear. Germline-derived CDR1 and CDR2 are SGHNT and YYREEE (reference sequence). The V and J ends lost 4 bases and 6 bases respectively, with 14 bases between them. The CDR3 contains 13 residues. Written as DNA, the CDR3 is TGTGCCAGCAGCCTGATCGAGGAGAGCGAGCAGTACTTC. Its protein product is CASSLIEESEQYF.

The chain carries TRBV29-1 and TRBJ1-2; 11 bases are shared with TRBD1. Looked up from germline, CDR1 is SQVTM and CDR2 is ANQGSEA. V trimming: 4 bases; J trimming: 8 bases; junction bases outside the gene matches: 6. CDR3 size: 13 residues. CDR3 in DNA: TGCAGCGTTGGTGGGACAGGGGGTCTGGGCTACACCTTC. Protein product: CSVGGTGGLGYTF. Based on the CDR3 plus reference TRBV29-1 and TRBJ1-2, the full variable domain is SAVISQKPSRDICQRGTSLTIQCQVDSQVTMMFWYRQQPGQSLTLIATANQGSEATYESGFVIDKFPISRPNLTFSTLTVSNMSPEDSSIYLCSVGGTGGLGYTFGSGTRLTVV.

The chain recombines TRBV5-1 with TRBJ2-2, with D possibly being TRBD2 (6 bases). Germline V gene sequence: CDR1 SGHRS, CDR2 YFSETQ. The CDR3 has 16 residues. Trimming took off 3 bases at V and 3 bases at J, with 15 bases between the two ends. CDR3 residues: CASSSGVQRDTGELFF. For the CDR3, the DNA is TGCGCCAGCAGCTCGGGGGTTCAACGGGACACCGGGGAGCTGTTTTTT.

The chain employs TRBV5-4 and TRBJ2-3, with 7 bases aligning to TRBD1. The V gene's germline CDR1 is SGHNT and CDR2 YYREEE (reference sequence). The V and J ends lost 5 bases and 6 bases, in that order; junction bases with no gene match: 9. The CDR3 contains 14 residues. CDR3 sequence (DNA): TGTGCCAGCAGATTTACCGACAGGGAGGATACGCAGTATTTT. Protein: CASRFTDREDTQYF.

The V gene is TRBV12-3 or TRBV12-4, the J gene TRBJ1-5; 7 positions agree with TRBD1. V was clipped by 6 bases and J by 5 bases; unmatched bases: 4. This CDR3 has 13 amino acids. The CDR3 sequence: CASSRDRDQPQHF. For the CDR3, the DNA is TGTGCCAGCAGCCGCGACAGGGATCAGCCCCAGCATTTT.

This rearrangement joins TRBV2 to TRBJ2-1; maybe TRBD2 (7 bases). The length of the CDR3 is 13 residues. V was cut by 7 bases and J by 5 bases, with 12 bases left in between. Germline CDR1 reads SNHLY; CDR2 reads FYNNEI. The CDR3 is CASKGGLDNEQFF. DNA for the CDR3: TGTGCCAGCAAGGGGGGGCTGGACAATGAGCAGTTCTTC.

In DNA form, the CDR3 reads TGTGCCAGCGAGGGGAACTCCTACGAGCAGTACTTC. Protein sequence: CASEGNSYEQYF. This chain connects TRBV19 to TRBJ2-7; D may match TRBD1 or TRBD2 (5 bases each). Trimming cost V 9 bases and J 0 bases, with 9 bases left between them. The CDR3 has 12 residues. The V gene's germline CDR1 is LNHDA and CDR2 SQIVND (reference sequence).

This chain joins TRBV28 and TRBJ1-2, with no clear D. Germline V gene data show CDR1 as MDHEN and CDR2 as SYDVKM. The CDR3 has 13 residues. V lost 6 bases to trimming and J lost 0 bases, with 8 bases between them. In nucleotides, the CDR3 is TGTGCCAGCAGGACTACTGCTAACTATGGCTACACCTTC. As protein: CASRTTANYGYTF.

This clone was counted a single time. V is TRBV7-9 and J is TRBJ1-2, with D perhaps TRBD1 (6 bases). V lost 5 bases and J lost 7, with 23 bases in between. The germline V gene has CDR1 SEHNR and CDR2 FQNEAQ (reference sequence). The CDR3 has 16 amino acids. The CDR3 bases are TGTGCCAGCAGCCCCAGAGGGGGGCCCCAACGGTTTGGCTACACCTTC. Translated, it gives CASSPRGGPQRFGYTF.

V usage is TRBV2 and J usage is TRBJ1-2; D is unresolved. CDR3 length: 12 residues. Trimming cost V 4 bases and J 3 bases, with 6 bases left between them. Germline-derived CDR1 and CDR2 are SNHLY and FYNNEI. The CDR3 DNA reads as TGTGCCAGCAGTGGACACTACTATGGCTACACCTTC. Amino acids: CASSGHYYGYTF.

The rearrangement joins TRBV13 to TRBJ1-6, with D possibly TRBD1 on 5 matching bases. There are 17 residues in the CDR3. Trimming took off 0 bases at V and 2 bases at J, with 11 bases between the two ends. Germline V lookup: CDR1 PRHDT, CDR2 FYEKMQ (reference sequence). CDR3 DNA: TGTGCCAGCAGCTTAGGGCCGCAGGGTGCCTATAATTCACCCCTCCACTTT. This gives the protein CASSLGPQGAYNSPLHF.

The chain recombines TRBV7-9 with TRBJ1-2, with D possibly TRBD1 on 5 matching bases. The CDR3 is 14 amino acids. Germline CDR1 SEHNR, CDR2 FQNEAQ (reference sequence). Trimming left V 5 bases short and J 8 bases short, with 18 bases between. As DNA, the CDR3 is TGTGCCAGCAGCCCACAGGCCGAACCTAGCGGCTACACCTTC. Its translation: CASSPQAEPSGYTF.

The chain has TRBV7-9 and TRBJ2-7; no reliable D call. The germline gives CDR1 SEHNR, CDR2 FQNEAQ (reference sequence). The CDR3 sequence is 16 residues long. Trimming took off 5 bases at V and 0 bases at J, with 17 bases between the two ends. Written as DNA, the CDR3 is TGTGCCAGCAGCCGTGACGCTCAGACGAACTCCTACGAGCAGTACTTC. Residues: CASSRDAQTNSYEQYF.

V and J are TRBV6-5 and TRBJ1-3, with TRBD1 matching 7 bases. The length of the CDR3 is 15 residues. V gave up 6 bases and J gave up 3 bases; unmatched junction bases: 8. CDR1 and CDR2 (germline): MNHEY, SVGAGI. CDR3 in DNA: TGTGCCAGCAGAGCTCCGGGACAGCTTGGAAACACCATATATTTT. Amino acids: CASRAPGQLGNTIYF.

The chain employs TRBV7-9 and TRBJ2-7; 8 positions match TRBD2. Unmatched junction bases numbered 4, after V lost 5 bases and J lost 4 bases. The CDR3 runs to 13 residues. Germline V lookup: CDR1 SEHNR, CDR2 FQNEAQ (reference sequence). CDR3 sequence: CASSPTSVYEQYF. For the CDR3, the DNA is TGTGCCAGCAGCCCGACTAGCGTATACGAGCAGTACTTC.

The chain is built from TRBV21-1 and TRBJ2-1; the table names TRBD2, a call not compared with the DNA. TRBV21-1 is a pseudogene. The CDR3 is 13 amino acids. CDR3 sequence reads: CASSKEGREGQFF. CDR3 nucleotide sequence: TGTGCCAGCAGCAAGGAGGGCAGGGAGGGGCAGTTCTTC.

This clone was counted a few times. The chain combines TRBV18 with TRBJ1-1; possibly TRBD1 for D (5 bases). The V gene's germline CDR1 is KGHSH and CDR2 LQKENI. The V and J ends lost 2 bases and 5 bases respectively, with 15 bases between them. CDR3 length: 15 amino acids. The CDR3 sequence: CASSPARENGTEAFF. The CDR3 DNA reads TGTGCCAGCTCACCAGCCAGGGAAAATGGTACTGAAGCTTTCTTT.

This clone was seen a single time. The chain joins TRBV19 to TRBJ1-2, with D tentatively TRBD1 (6 bases). Germline CDR1 is LNHDA and CDR2 is SQIVND (reference sequence). V was shortened by 3 bases and J by 8 bases, with 13 bases between the two germline ends. The CDR3 loop spans 13 amino acids. The CDR3, as DNA: TGTGCCAGTAGTATTGGGGGGGCGCGCGGCTACACCTTC. Translation gives CASSIGGARGYTF.

This chain links TRBV5-4 with TRBJ1-6; D is unresolved. Trimming cost V 0 bases and J 7 bases, with 8 bases left between them. Germline lookup yields CDR1 SGHNT and CDR2 YYREEE (reference sequence). This CDR3 spans 14 amino acids. CDR3 amino acids: CASSLGRPNSPLHF. The CDR3 DNA reads as TGTGCCAGCAGCTTGGGACGGCCAAATTCACCCCTCCACTTT.

The CDR3, as DNA: TGTGCCAGCAGTTACACCTACTCACAAGCTTTCTTT. It is translated as CASSYTYSQAFF. V and J are TRBV6-2 or TRBV6-3 and TRBJ1-1; D unclear. Per the germline V gene, CDR1 is MNHEY and CDR2 is SVGEGT. The CDR3 covers 12 residues. V was cut by 2 bases and J by 9 bases, with 10 bases left in between.

CDR3 sequence: CASSPRGGEQFF. CDR3 in DNA: TGTGCCAGCTCTCCCCGGGGTGGCGAGCAGTTCTTC. This sequence joins TRBV18 and TRBJ2-1, with a tentative D call TRBD2 (5 bases). Deletions cut 6 bases from V and 10 bases from J, with 13 bases between. From germline, CDR1 is KGHSH and CDR2 LQKENI. The CDR3 loop spans 12 amino acids.